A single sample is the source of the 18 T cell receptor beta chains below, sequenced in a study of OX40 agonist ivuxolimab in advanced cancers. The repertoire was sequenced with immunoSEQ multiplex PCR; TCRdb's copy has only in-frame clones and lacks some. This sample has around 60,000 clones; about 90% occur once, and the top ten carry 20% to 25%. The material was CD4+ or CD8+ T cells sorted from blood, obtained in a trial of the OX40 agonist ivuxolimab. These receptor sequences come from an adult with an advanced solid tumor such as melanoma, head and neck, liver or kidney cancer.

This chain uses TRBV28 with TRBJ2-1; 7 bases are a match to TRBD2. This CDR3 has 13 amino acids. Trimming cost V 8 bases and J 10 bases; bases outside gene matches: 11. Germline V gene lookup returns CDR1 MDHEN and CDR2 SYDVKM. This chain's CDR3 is CASRPREGNEQFF. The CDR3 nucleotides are TGTGCCAGCCGACCCAGGGAGGGGAACGAGCAGTTCTTC.

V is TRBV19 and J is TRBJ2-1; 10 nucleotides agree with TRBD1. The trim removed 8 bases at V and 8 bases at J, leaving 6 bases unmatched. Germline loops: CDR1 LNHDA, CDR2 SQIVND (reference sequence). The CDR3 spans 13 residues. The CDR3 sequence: CASSLDRGDEQFF. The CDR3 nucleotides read TGTGCCAGTTCTCTGGACAGGGGGGATGAGCAGTTCTTC.

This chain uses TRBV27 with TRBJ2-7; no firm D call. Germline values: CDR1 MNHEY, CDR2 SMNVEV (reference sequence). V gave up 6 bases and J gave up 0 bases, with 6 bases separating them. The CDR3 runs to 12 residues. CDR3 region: CASRDSSYEQYF. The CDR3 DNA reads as TGTGCCAGCAGGGATAGCTCCTACGAGCAGTACTTC.

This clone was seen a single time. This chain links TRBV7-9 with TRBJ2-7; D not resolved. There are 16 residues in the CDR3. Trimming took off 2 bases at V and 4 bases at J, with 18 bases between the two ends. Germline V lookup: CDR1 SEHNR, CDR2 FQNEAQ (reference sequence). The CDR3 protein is CASSLPAAEANYEQYF. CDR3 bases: TGTGCCAGCAGCTTACCAGCCGCCGAGGCCAATTACGAGCAGTACTTC.

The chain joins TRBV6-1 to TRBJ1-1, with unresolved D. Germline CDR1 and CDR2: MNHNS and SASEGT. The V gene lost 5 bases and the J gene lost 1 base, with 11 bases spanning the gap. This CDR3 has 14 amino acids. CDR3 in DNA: TGTGCCAGCAGTTTTTACTCAGGGAACACTGAAGCTTTCTTT. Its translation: CASSFYSGNTEAFF.

Here the CDR3 reads CASGVMATPLHF. The CDR3 DNA follows: TGTGCCAGCGGGGTAATGGCGACACCCCTCCACTTT. The genes are TRBV27 and TRBJ1-6; D uncertain. There are 12 residues in the CDR3. Germline CDR1 MNHEY, CDR2 SMNVEV (reference sequence). V was pared by 8 bases and J by 11 bases, with 13 bases between.

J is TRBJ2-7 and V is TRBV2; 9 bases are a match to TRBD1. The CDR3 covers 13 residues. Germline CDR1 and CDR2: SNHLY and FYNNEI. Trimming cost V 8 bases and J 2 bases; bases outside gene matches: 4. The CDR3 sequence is CASRNRGPYEQYF. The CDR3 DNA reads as TGTGCCAGCCGAAACAGGGGGCCCTACGAGCAGTACTTC.

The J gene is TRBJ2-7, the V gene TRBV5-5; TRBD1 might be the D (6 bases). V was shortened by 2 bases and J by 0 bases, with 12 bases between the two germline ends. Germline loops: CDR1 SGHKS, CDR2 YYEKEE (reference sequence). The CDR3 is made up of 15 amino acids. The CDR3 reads CASSFATGSSYEQYF. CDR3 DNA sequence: TGTGCCAGCAGCTTTGCGACAGGTAGCTCCTACGAGCAGTACTTC.

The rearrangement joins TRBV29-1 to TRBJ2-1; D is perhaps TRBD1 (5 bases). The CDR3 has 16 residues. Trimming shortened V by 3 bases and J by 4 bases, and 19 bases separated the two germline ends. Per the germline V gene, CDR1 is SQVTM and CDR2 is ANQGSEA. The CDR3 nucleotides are TGCAGCGTTGACCTTCAACGAGACAGTTATTACAATGAGCAGTTCTTC. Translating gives CSVDLQRDSYYNEQFF.

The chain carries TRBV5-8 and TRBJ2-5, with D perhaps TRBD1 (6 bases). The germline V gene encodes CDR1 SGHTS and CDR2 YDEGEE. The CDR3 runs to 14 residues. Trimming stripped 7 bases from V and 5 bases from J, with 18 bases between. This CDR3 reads CASGIPRGRETQYF. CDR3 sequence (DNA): TGTGCCAGCGGCATCCCCAGGGGCCGGGAGACCCAGTACTTC.

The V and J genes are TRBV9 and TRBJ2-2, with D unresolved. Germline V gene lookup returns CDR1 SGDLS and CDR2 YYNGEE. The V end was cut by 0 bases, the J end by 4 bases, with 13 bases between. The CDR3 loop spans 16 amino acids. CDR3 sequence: CASSVVPEKPTGELFF. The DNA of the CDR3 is TGTGCCAGCAGCGTAGTTCCGGAAAAACCCACCGGGGAGCTGTTTTTT. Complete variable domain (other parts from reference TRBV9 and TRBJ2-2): DSGVTQTPKHLITATGQRVTLRCSPRSGDLSVYWYQQSLDQGLQFLIQYYNGEERAKGNILERFSAQQFPDLHSELNLSSLELGDSALYFCASSVVPEKPTGELFFGEGSRLTVL.

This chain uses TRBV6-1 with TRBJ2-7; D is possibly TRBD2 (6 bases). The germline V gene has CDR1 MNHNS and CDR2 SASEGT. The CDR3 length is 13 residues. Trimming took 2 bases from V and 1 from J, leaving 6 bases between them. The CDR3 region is CASSERGSYEQYF. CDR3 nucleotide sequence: TGTGCCAGCAGTGAACGGGGGTCCTACGAGCAGTACTTC.

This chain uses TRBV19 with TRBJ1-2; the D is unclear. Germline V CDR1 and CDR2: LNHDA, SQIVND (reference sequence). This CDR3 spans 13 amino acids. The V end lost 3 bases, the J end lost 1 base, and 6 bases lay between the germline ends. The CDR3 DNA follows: TGTGCCAGTAGTATCACACGTAACTATGGCTACACCTTC. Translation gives CASSITRNYGYTF.

As DNA, the CDR3 is TGTGCCAGCAAGACGGAGTATAGCAATCAGCCCCAGCATTTT. Its protein product is CASKTEYSNQPQHF. V and J are TRBV2 and TRBJ1-5; D unclear. CDR3 length equals 14 residues. Germline CDR1 is SNHLY and CDR2 is FYNNEI. V was pared by 7 bases and J by 0 bases, with 10 bases between.

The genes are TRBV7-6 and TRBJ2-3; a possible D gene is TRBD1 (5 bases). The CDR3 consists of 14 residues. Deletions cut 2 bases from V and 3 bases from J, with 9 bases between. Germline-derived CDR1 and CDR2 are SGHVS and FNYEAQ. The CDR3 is CASSLTGLTDTQYF. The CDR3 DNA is TGTGCCAGCAGCTTAACAGGCCTGACAGATACGCAGTATTTT.

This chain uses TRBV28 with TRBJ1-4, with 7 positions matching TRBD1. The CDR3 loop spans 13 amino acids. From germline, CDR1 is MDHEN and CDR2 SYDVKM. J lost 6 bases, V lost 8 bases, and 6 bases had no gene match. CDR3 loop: CASSDRVYEKLFF. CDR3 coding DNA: TGTGCCAGCTCTGACAGGGTGTATGAAAAACTGTTTTTT.

CDR3 DNA sequence: TGTGCCAGCAGCCCAAAGATGATCGGCTACGAGCAGTACTTC. This codes for CASSPKMIGYEQYF. The rearrangement links TRBV2 to TRBJ2-7; D not certain. The CDR3 is made up of 14 amino acids. Germline CDR1 and CDR2: SNHLY and FYNNEI. The V end was cut by 6 bases, the J end by 3 bases, with 15 bases between.

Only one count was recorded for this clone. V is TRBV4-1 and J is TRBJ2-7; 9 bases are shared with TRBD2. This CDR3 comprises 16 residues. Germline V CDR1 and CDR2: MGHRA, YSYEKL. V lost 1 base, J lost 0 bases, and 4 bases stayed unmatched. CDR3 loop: CASSQVRTSVSYEQYF. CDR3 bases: TGCGCCAGCAGCCAAGTACGGACTAGCGTCTCCTACGAGCAGTACTTC.